Included here is one T cell receptor beta chain sequence, with context. This clonotype came up many times. The antigen it recognizes is unknown. No base quality values were provided; no much bigger clone lies one nucleotide off. The data were obtained in a study of identical twins (dated by TCRdb to about 2016). Looking at the study overall: To test whether fetal clonotypes persist, this study deep-sequenced TCR alpha and beta repertoires from monozygotic twins, from unrelated adults of various ages, and from cord blood. To rule out contamination, replicate twin experiments were performed at different times with different library preparation protocols.

Libraries were built with 5' RACE. The sequencer listed for this sample is Illumina HiSeq 2000. Template switching introduced a universal primer binding site; the final cDNA contained a unique molecular identifier, enabling accurate counting of TCR cDNA molecules. Specific primers in the conserved constant-segment region were used to synthesize first-strand cDNA for the TCR alpha and beta chains. To control for contamination, each cDNA library was double barcoded with a SMART-Mk sample barcode plus Illumina barcodes. TruSeq adapter sequences, together with Illumina sample barcodes, were added in two successive PCR steps. The Illumina HiSeq platform was used with custom primers to sequence TCR alpha and beta cDNA libraries. In the paper's pipeline: Unique molecular identifiers were extracted from raw reads with MiGEC, and CDR3 positions were determined with MiXCR. Recombination models were inferred per individual with the repgenHMM and IGoR tools using an EM algorithm. Shared clonotypes were analyzed with the tcR package in R, and sharing was normalized by the product of cloneset sizes. Out-of-frame nonproductive sequences were analyzed to study raw recombination free of thymic and clonal selection effects. TCRdb cleaned the public reads at Q25 with fastp, built clones with MiXCR and kept in-frame beta chains. Entries are consolidated by CDR3 protein sequence, retaining the most common genes and DNA. The authors' filters were not applied to this entry. In all, the sample holds under 350,000 distinct CDR3 sequences, and less than 9.5% of those were seen once. The biggest ten clones account for roughly 6.4% of the sample.

The paper's findings and limits, for the study overall: Out-of-frame TCR alpha sequences shared between twins showed an excess of low generation-probability sequences compared with coincidental sharing between unrelated individuals. Abundant cord blood beta clonotypes carried fewer insertions; young adult naive repertoires showed a weaker similar trend, while memory repertoires showed none. Because the same donors could not be followed over many years, the conclusions relied on cross-sectional statistical analysis. Excess twin sharing in beta out-of-frame sequences was weaker because fewer shared sequences lowered the signal-to-noise ratio. Invariant T cells such as MAIT and iNKT could partly confound zero-insertion analyses, although diverse VJ usage argued against such confounding for most clonotypes. In monozygotic twins, out-of-frame TCR alpha sharing was systematically underestimated by recombination models, although the models agreed with sharing between unrelated individuals.

Based on the germline V gene, the CDR1 and CDR2 sequences are SQVTM and ANQGSEA. From the cysteine through the phenylalanine, the CDR3 covers 12 amino acids. The CDR3 DNA has 36 bases and is translated from base 1. Between the V and J ends, shortened by 4 bases and 2 bases respectively, the junction contains 7 bases. Every donor was a healthy Caucasian. The twin cohort consisted of three pairs of female monozygotic twins, all aged about 18 to 29 years. Positive isolation kits from Invitrogen were used to isolate the CD4+ and CD8+ T cell populations. The same data also went into a second study, on yellow fever vaccine responses in identical twins. In that second paper, the authors write: According to the authors, in identical twins the way T cells responded to vaccination appeared partly convergent and partly personalized. In the study, vaccine-responding T cell clones were precisely tracked in identical twins.

The sequence was collected from a woman aged 18-30 years in good health. The rearrangement joined TRBV29-1 to TRBJ2-3; the D gene cannot be named for sure. The sequenced material came from CD8+ T cells sorted from blood. The sequenced DNA: TGCAGCGTTGTGGGTCTCACAGATACGCAGTATTTT. Its protein is CSVVGLTDTQYF.